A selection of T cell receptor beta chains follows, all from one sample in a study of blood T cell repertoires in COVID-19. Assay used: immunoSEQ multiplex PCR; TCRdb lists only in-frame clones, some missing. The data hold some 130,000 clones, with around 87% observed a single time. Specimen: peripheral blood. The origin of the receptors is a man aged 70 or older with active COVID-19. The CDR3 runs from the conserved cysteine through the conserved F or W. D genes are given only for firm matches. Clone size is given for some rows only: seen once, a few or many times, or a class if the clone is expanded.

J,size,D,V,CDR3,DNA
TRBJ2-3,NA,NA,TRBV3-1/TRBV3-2,CASSQSSRERQYF,TGTGCCAGCAGCCAATCGTCCCGGGAGAGGCAGTATTTT
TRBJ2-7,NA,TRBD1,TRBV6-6,CASSFNPGQGLSEQYF,TGTGCCAGCAGCTTTAATCCGGGACAGGGTTTGAGCGAGCAGTACTTC
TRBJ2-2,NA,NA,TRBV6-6,CASSIQGEGGELFF,TGTGCCAGCAGTATACAGGGGGAGGGCGGGGAGCTGTTTTTT
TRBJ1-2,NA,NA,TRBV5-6,CASSLGQADYGYTF,TGTGCCAGCAGCTTGGGTCAGGCCGACTATGGCTACACCTTC
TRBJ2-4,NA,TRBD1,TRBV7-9,CASSLPTGVAKNIQYF,TGTGCCAGCAGCTTACCCACAGGGGTAGCCAAAAACATTCAGTACTTC
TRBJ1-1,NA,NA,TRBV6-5,CASRPGQRNTEAFF,TGTGCCAGCAGGCCCGGACAGCGGAACACTGAAGCTTTCTTT
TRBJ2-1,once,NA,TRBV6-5,CVIRAGSYNEQFF,TGTGTTATAAGGGCGGGCTCGTACAATGAGCAGTTCTTC
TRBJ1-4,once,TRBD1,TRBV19,CASNGASRDRGLEKLFF,TGTGCCAGTAATGGGGCCTCGAGGGACAGGGGGCTCGAAAAACTGTTTTTT
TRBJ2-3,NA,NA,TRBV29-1,CSVVRTVDTQYF,TGCAGCGTTGTTCGGACAGTAGATACGCAGTATTTT
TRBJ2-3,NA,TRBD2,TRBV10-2,CASSPISGLAGIDTQYF,TGCGCCAGCAGTCCGATCTCGGGACTAGCGGGAATAGATACGCAGTATTTT
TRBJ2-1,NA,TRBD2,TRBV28,CASRRAGGYNEQFF,TGTGCCAGCAGGAGGGCGGGAGGTTACAATGAGCAGTTCTTC
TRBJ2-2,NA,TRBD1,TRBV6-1,CASSARPDRGTGELFF,TGTGCCAGCAGTGCCCGTCCGGACAGGGGTACCGGGGAGCTGTTTTTT
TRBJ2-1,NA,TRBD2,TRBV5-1,CASSPRLAGGHEQFF,TGCGCCAGCAGCCCGCGACTAGCGGGAGGACATGAGCAGTTCTTC
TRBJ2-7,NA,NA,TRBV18,CASSPPPGYARRGTYEQYF,TGTGCCAGCTCACCACCCCCAGGTTACGCCAGGCGAGGGACATACGAGCAGTACTTC
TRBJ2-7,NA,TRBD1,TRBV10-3,CAISDPDRGSYEQYF,TGTGCCATCAGTGACCCCGACAGGGGCTCCTACGAGCAGTACTTC
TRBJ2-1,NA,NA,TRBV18,CASSPLEASYNEQFF,TGTGCCAGCTCACCACTCGAAGCTTCCTACAATGAGCAGTTCTTC
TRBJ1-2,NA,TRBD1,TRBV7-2,CASSLTGTGLGGYTF,TGTGCCAGCAGCTTGACCGGGACAGGGCTTGGTGGCTACACCTTC
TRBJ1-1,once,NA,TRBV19,CASRSGGGRNTEAFF,TGTGCCAGTAGGTCGGGGGGCGGGAGAAACACTGAAGCTTTCTTT
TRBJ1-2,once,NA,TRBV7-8,CASSGGYGYTF,TGTGCCAGCAGTGGAGGATATGGCTACACCTTC
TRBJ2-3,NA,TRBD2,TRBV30,CAWSVREGGTDTQYF,TGTGCCTGGAGTGTACGGGAGGGTGGCACAGATACGCAGTATTTT
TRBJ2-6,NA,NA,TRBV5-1,CASHGDSGANVLTF,TGCGCCAGCCACGGGGACTCTGGGGCCAACGTCCTGACTTTC
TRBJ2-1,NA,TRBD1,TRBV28,CASSLLGTGVKNEQFF,TGTGCCAGCAGTTTATTGGGGACAGGGGTGAAAAATGAGCAGTTCTTC
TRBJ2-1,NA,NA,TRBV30,CAWIPRAGTPKSSSYNEQFF,TGTGCCTGGATCCCAAGGGCAGGGACACCAAAATCGAGCTCCTACAATGAGCAGTTCTTC
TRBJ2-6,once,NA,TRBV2,CASRESGANVLTF,TGTGCCAGCAGGGAGTCTGGGGCCAACGTCCTGACTTTC
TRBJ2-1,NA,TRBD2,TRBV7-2,CASSLAGGNEQFF,TGTGCCAGCAGCTTAGCGGGAGGGAATGAGCAGTTCTTC
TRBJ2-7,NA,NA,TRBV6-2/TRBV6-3,CASSRTVPYEQYF,TGTGCCAGCAGCCGGACAGTGCCCTACGAGCAGTACTTC
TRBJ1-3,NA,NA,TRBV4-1,CASRQGMMGSGNTIYF,TGCGCCAGCAGGCAGGGCATGATGGGGTCTGGAAACACCATATATTTT
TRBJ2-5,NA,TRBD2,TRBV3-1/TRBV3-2,CASSPGLAGMMSTQYF,TGTGCCAGCAGCCCCGGACTAGCGGGAATGATGAGCACCCAGTACTTC
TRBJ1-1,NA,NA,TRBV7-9,CASSPDGRGEAFF,TGTGCCAGCAGCCCGGACGGGCGGGGTGAAGCTTTCTTT
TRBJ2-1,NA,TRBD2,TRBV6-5,CASSSLSGSSYNEQFF,TGTGCCAGCAGTTCCCTTAGCGGGAGCTCCTACAATGAGCAGTTCTTC
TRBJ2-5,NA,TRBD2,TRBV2,CASSGTSGRQETQYF,TGTGCCAGCAGCGGGACTAGCGGGAGACAAGAGACCCAGTACTTC
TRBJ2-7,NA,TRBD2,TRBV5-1,CASSWTSGSRTYEQYF,TGCGCCAGCAGCTGGACTAGCGGGAGTAGGACCTACGAGCAGTACTTC
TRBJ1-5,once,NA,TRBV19,CASSIQGSGGNQPQHF,TGTGCCAGTAGTATACAGGGAAGTGGGGGCAATCAGCCCCAGCATTTT
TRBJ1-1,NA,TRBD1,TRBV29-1,CSVLNRGYTEAFF,TGCAGCGTTCTGAACAGGGGCTACACTGAAGCTTTCTTT
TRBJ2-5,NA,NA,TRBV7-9,CASSGRTEETQYF,TGTGCCAGCAGCGGCCGGACAGAAGAGACCCAGTACTTC
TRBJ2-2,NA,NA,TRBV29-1,CSAQTGIRTGELFF,TGCAGCGCACAAACAGGAATCCGCACCGGGGAGCTGTTTTTT
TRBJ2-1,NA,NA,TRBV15,CATSRDPGTSNNEQFF,TGTGCCACCAGCAGGGACCCAGGGACTTCGAACAATGAGCAGTTCTTC
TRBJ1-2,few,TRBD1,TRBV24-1,CATSGPSQGDYNYGYTF,TGTGCCACCAGTGGCCCTTCACAGGGGGATTATAACTATGGCTACACCTTC
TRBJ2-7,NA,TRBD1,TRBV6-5,CASRPDRGKSYEQYF,TGTGCCAGCAGACCCGACAGGGGAAAGTCCTACGAGCAGTACTTC
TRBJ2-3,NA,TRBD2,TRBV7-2,CASSLGGRVGDTQYF,TGTGCCAGCAGCTTAGGAGGGAGGGTAGGAGATACGCAGTATTTT
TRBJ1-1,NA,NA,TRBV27,CASSLQGLNTEAFF,TGTGCCAGCAGTTTACAGGGGCTGAACACTGAAGCTTTCTTT
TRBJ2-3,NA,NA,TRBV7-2,CASSSYTQYF,TGTGCCAGCAGTTCCTATACGCAGTATTTT
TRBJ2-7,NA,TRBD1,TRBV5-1,CASSFGTVGYEQYF,TGCGCCAGCAGCTTCGGGACAGTCGGCTACGAGCAGTACTTC
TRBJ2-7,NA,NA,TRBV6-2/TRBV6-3,CASSYGSPGLTYEQYF,TGTGCCAGCAGTTACGGCTCCCCAGGTCTTACCTACGAGCAGTACTTC
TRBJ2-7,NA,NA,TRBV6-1,CASSEEGGQYF,TGTGCCAGCAGTGAAGAAGGAGGGCAGTACTTC
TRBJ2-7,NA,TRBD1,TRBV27,CASSSGTGQVEQYF,TGTGCCAGCAGTTCCGGGACAGGGCAGGTCGAGCAGTACTTC
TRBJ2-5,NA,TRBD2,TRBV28,CASSLPGGRETQYF,TGTGCCAGCAGTTTACCGGGAGGCAGAGAGACCCAGTACTTC